This T cell receptor beta chain was found in a study of T cell responses to AZD1222 COVID-19 vaccine (dated by TCRdb to about 2021). About the study as a whole: TCR sequencing was performed for more than 230 trial participants, of whom around 200 were given two doses of AZD1222 and about 25 were given two doses of MenACWY control vaccine. Trial participants were enrolled into age subgroups of 18-55, 56-69 and 70-plus years, which contained approximately 150, 28 and 58 TCR-sequenced participants, respectively. Results and caveats for the whole study, not just this receptor: CD4 TCRs associated with the vaccine covered the entire spike protein, and the dominant responses were in regions 160-218 and 743-854. Epitopes outside the regions mutated in the B.1.351 and B.1.1.7 variants were reportedly recognized by nearly half of the unique spike-specific TCRs. Because no day 14 peak-response samples were available, the repertoires could be characterized only after the peak T cell response. Spike-specific TCR breadth and depth rose significantly after two AZD1222 doses compared with day 0 and with MenACWY recipients. Only 5 to 7 AZD1222 recipients were SARS-CoV-2 seropositive at baseline, limiting conclusions about previously exposed vaccinees. Most participants were white British and females outnumbered males, and the authors suggested that clonal diversity may have been underestimated. In the small 56-69-year group, the increase in depth fell short of significance, most likely because of low power.

A remark on this clone: The antigen this receptor binds is unknown. No much larger clone exists at a distance of one base, and base qualities are not known.

From the cysteine through the phenylalanine, the CDR3 covers 13 amino acids. CDR3 DNA only is kept here, 39 bases in frame from base 1. Sequences MNHEY (CDR1) and SVGAGI (CDR2) are obtained from the germline V gene. The V end loses 0 bases and the J end loses 6 bases, and a stretch of 6 bases separates them. The CDR3 regions of human TCRbeta chains were analyzed by immunosequencing. From the authors' description of their analysis: TCRs in the repertoires were matched against a reference library of SARS-CoV-2-specific TCRs that had been generated with the MIRA antigen-specificity platform. Breadth meant the fraction of unique TCRs that were SARS-CoV-2-associated, whereas depth meant the fraction of total T cells that were SARS-CoV-2-associated. Using the MIRA data, every spike-specific TCR was mapped to the spike region that the TCR reacted to and assigned to either a CD4 or a CD8 class. Log10-transformed breadth and depth values were compared by one-way ANOVA with Sidak's multiple comparisons tests. The source is immuneACCESS, and TCRdb retained only in-frame sequences with V and J called. Part of the clones is not carried over; for the studies checked, unresolved V genes explain less than half of this, and the remainder is unexplained. V, J and clone size derive from that table, while D and trimming were established from the DNA sequence. The sample has 110,000 or so clones on record, approximately 89% of them singletons. The top ten clones comprise approximately 6.9% of the sample.

Taken with the paper, the label for time point translates to: about 28 days (+/-7) after the second vaccine dose. AZD1222 recipients given second doses at about 4 weeks or at about 12 weeks were pooled, since spike-specific TCR depth and breadth were not found to differ between the two schedules. The vaccinee samples were drawn from two UK trials, COV001 and COV002, one of which was a single-blind randomized controlled phase 2/3 trial testing AZD1222 (ChAdOx1 nCoV-19) in healthy adults. For TCRbeta chain sequencing, PBMC samples were collected from trial participants at day 0 and at day 28 after the second dose.

The sample here was peripheral blood, taken 28 days after the second AZD1222 dose. The receptor chain draws on TRBV6-5 and TRBJ2-1; no D segment can be confidently identified. This TCR came from an adult who received the AZD1222 COVID-19 vaccine. The CDR3 corresponds to CASSYSKFNEQFF. Here is the DNA: TGTGCCAGCAGTTACTCCAAATTCAATGAGCAGTTCTTC.